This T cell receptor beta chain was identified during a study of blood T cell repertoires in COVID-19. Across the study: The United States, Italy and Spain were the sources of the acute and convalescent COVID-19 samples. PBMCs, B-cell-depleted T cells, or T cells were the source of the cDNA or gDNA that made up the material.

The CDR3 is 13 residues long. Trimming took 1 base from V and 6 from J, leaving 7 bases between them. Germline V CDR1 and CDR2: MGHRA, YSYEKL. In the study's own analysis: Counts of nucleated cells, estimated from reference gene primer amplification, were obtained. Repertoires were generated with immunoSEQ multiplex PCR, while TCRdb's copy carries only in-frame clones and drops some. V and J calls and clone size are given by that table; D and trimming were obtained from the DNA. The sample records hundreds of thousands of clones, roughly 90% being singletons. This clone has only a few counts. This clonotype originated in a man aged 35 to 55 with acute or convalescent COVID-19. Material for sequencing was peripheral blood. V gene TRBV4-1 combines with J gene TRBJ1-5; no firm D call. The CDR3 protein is CASSQGRSQPQHF. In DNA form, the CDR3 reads TGCGCCAGCAGCCAAGGTCGGAGTCAGCCCCAGCATTTT.